This T cell receptor beta chain originates from a study of identical twins. Germline V gene sequence: CDR1 LGHDT, CDR2 YNNKEL (reference sequence). The CDR3 is made up of 16 amino acids. Trimming shortened V by 1 base and J by 0 bases, and 12 bases separated the two germline ends. On this clonotype: Its antigen remains unknown.

One entry per CDR3 protein results from TCRdb running MiXCR on the 5' RACE reads. Among 1.5 million to 2 million distinct CDR3 sequences listed, 32% were seen once. The study's findings and limits: The analysis was cross-sectional rather than longitudinal within donors. Part of the zero-insertion signal could reflect confounding by invariant MAIT and iNKT cells.

The sample consisted of cord blood. The TCR comes from a newborn girl in good health. This rearrangement joins TRBV3-1 to TRBJ1-1; D perhaps matches TRBD1 (5 bases). CDR3 protein: CASSQVPQGMNTEAFF. The CDR3 region has the DNA TGTGCCAGCAGCCAAGTTCCGCAGGGAATGAACACTGAAGCTTTCTTT.